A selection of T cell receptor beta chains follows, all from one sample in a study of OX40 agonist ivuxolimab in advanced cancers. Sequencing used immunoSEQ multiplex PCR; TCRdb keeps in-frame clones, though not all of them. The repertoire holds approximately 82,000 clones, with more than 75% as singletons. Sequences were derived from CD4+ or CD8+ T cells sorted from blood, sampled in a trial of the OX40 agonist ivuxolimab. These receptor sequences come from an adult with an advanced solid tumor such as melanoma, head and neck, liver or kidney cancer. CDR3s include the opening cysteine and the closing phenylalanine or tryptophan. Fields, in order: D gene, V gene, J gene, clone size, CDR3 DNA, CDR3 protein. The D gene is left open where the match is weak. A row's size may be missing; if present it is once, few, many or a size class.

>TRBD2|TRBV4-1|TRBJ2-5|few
TGCGCCAGCAGCCAAAGGAGCGAGCGGGAGGAGACCCAGTACTTC
CASSQRSEREETQYF
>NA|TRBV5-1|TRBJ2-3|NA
TGCGCCAGCAGCTTAATTGCGAACAGCGCAGATACGCAGTATTTT
CASSLIANSADTQYF
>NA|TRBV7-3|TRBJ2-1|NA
TGTGCCAGCAGCTTTGGGGTATATAATGAGCAGTTCTTC
CASSFGVYNEQFF
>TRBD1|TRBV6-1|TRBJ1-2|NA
TGTGCCAGCAGTGCACAGGGGGACGGGGAGTATGGCTACACCTTC
CASSAQGDGEYGYTF
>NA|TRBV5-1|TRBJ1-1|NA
TGCGCCAGCAGCAACCTTTACAGGGCCGATAGCACTGAAGCTTTCTTT
CASSNLYRADSTEAFF
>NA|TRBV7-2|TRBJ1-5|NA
TGTGCCAGCAGCCACTCGGGTCAGCCCCAGCATTTT
CASSHSGQPQHF
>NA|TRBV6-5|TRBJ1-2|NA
TGTGCCAGCAGTTACTCGAGGGGCCTTATGAATGGCTACACCTTC
CASSYSRGLMNGYTF
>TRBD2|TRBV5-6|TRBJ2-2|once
TGTGCCAGCAGCTTGTCCAGCGGGACGGACACCGGGGAGCTGTTTTTT
CASSLSSGTDTGELFF
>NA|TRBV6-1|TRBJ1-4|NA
TGTGCCAGCAGTGGAGACAGATCTAATGAAAAACTGTTTTTT
CASSGDRSNEKLFF
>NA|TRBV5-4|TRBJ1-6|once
TGTGCCAGCAGCTTGGGGTATAATTCACCCCTCCACTTT
CASSLGYNSPLHF
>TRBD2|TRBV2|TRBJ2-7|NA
TGTGCCAGCAACAAGGCTAGCGGGAGCCCCCACGAGCAGTACTTC
CASNKASGSPHEQYF
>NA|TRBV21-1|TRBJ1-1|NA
TGTGCCAGCAGCAACCATCTAAGGGACACTGAAGCTTTCTTT
CASSNHLRDTEAFF